This paragraph reports one T cell receptor (beta chain). The entry originates in a study of blood T cell repertoires in COVID-19. About the study: From the United States, Italy and Spain came samples of acute and convalescent COVID-19. T cells, B-cell-depleted T cells, or PBMCs provided the cDNA or gDNA that served as material.

As processed by the authors: Estimation of nucleated cell counts was performed using reference gene primer amplification. Assay used: immunoSEQ multiplex PCR; TCRdb lists only in-frame clones, some missing. Clonal size and the V and J genes are those of that table, whereas D and trimming came from the DNA. Among some 65,000 clones listed, approximately 95% were seen once. The length of the CDR3 is 12 residues. From germline, CDR1 is SQVTM and CDR2 ANQGSEA. V lost 5 bases and J 3 bases, leaving 8 bases between the germline ends. The sample comprised peripheral blood. The chain couples TRBV29-1 to TRBJ1-5, with D hard to call. This clonotype was sampled from a man aged 65 to 79 with active COVID-19. CDR3 nucleotide sequence: TGCAGCGTTTGCCGGTTCAATCAGCCCCAGCATTTT. Protein sequence: CSVCRFNQPQHF.